One sample yielded the 25 T cell receptor beta chains listed below, sequenced in a study of cytomegalovirus exposure and HLA in healthy donors. Sequenced by immunoSEQ multiplex PCR; TCRdb stores in-frame clones only, minus some. Here the sample spans some 160,000 clones, roughly 91% being singletons. The sequencing input was PBMCs. The receptor source for this set is a man between 18 and 35 years old in good health and CMV-seronegative.

The J gene is TRBJ1-1, the V gene TRBV10-2; weak D call: TRBD1 (5 bases). V lost 0 bases and J 4 bases, leaving 6 bases between the germline ends. The CDR3 extends over 13 amino acids. Germline lookup yields CDR1 WSHSY and CDR2 SAAADI. DNA for the CDR3: TGCGCCAGCAGTGAGTCCGGGGGCACTGAAGCTTTCTTT. It translates to CASSESGGTEAFF.

The chain couples TRBV12-5 to TRBJ2-3; TRBD2 matches 10 bases. V trimming: 7 bases; J trimming: 3 bases; junction bases outside the gene matches: 7. The germline gives CDR1 LGHNT, CDR2 FRNRAP. CDR3 length: 15 residues. DNA of the CDR3: TGTGCTAGTGATCCTCTAGCGGGAGCAACAGATACGCAGTATTTT. This gives the protein CASDPLAGATDTQYF.

The chain recombines TRBV6-1 with TRBJ2-2; the match to TRBD1 covers 9 bases. CDR1 is MNHNS and CDR2 is SASEGT in the germline V gene. With 6 bases clipped from V and 5 bases from J, the junction kept 7 bases outside the gene matches. The length of the CDR3 is 15 residues. The CDR3 reads CASSLWTGVTGELFF. The DNA of the CDR3 is TGTGCCAGCAGCCTCTGGACAGGGGTTACCGGGGAGCTGTTTTTT.

CDR3 in amino acids: CARSSEGQVLNSYEQYV. DNA of the CDR3: TGTGCCAGGAGTAGCGAGGGACAGGTACTAAATTCCTACGAGCAGTACGTC. This chain links TRBV27 with TRBJ2-7; 8 bases agree with TRBD1. This CDR3 region has 17 residues. Per germline, CDR1 MNHEY and CDR2 SMNVEV (reference sequence). The trim removed 9 bases at V and 1 base at J, leaving 17 bases unmatched.

The chain recombines TRBV7-9 with TRBJ1-1; perhaps TRBD1 as D (6 bases). Per the germline V gene, CDR1 is SEHNR and CDR2 is FQNEAQ (reference sequence). There are 14 residues in the CDR3. V lost 5 bases to trimming and J lost 1 base, with 11 bases between them. This CDR3 reads CASSVQGSNTEAFF. The DNA of the CDR3 is TGTGCCAGCAGCGTACAGGGTTCGAACACTGAAGCTTTCTTT.

The chain combines TRBV6-5 with TRBJ1-1, with 9 bases that match TRBD1. Per the germline V gene, CDR1 is MNHEY and CDR2 is SVGAGI. This CDR3 spans 13 amino acids. This CDR3 is CVSNRGLGTEAFF. CDR3 sequence (DNA): TGTGTTTCGAACAGGGGGCTCGGAACTGAAGCTTTCTTT.

V gene TRBV11-2 combines with J gene TRBJ2-7, with a weak D call TRBD1 (5 bases). Trimming pared 4 bases from V and 6 bases from J, leaving 16 bases between. The CDR3 is 14 amino acids. Germline-derived CDR1 and CDR2 are SGHAT and FQNNGV. CDR3 nucleotides: TGTGCCAGCAGCTCCATTAAGGGGCGGACCGAGCAGTACTTC. Protein sequence: CASSSIKGRTEQYF.

The chain links TRBV7-8 to TRBJ2-1, with a tentative D call TRBD2 (5 bases). With 2 bases removed from V and 4 bases from J, the gap between germline ends came to 9 bases. The CDR3 has 14 amino acids. Germline assignment: CDR1 SGHVS and CDR2 FQNEAQ. In nucleotides, the CDR3 is TGTGCCAGCAGCTTACTAGCCACTTACAATGAGCAGTTCTTC. Amino acids: CASSLLATYNEQFF.

This chain links TRBV30 with TRBJ2-5, with 15 bases that match TRBD2. V dropped 1 base and J dropped 9; count of bases not matched to a gene: 3. Per the germline V gene, CDR1 is GTSNPN and CDR2 is SVGIG (reference sequence). The CDR3 has 14 amino acids. The DNA of the CDR3 is TGTGCCTGGAGTGCGGGACTAGCGGGGGGCGCCCAGTACTTC. As protein: CAWSAGLAGGAQYF.

The chain has TRBV5-1 and TRBJ1-6; 8 bases map to TRBD1. V was pared by 1 base and J by 1 base, with 7 bases of the junction left unmatched. Germline V gene data show CDR1 as SGHRS and CDR2 as YFSETQ. The CDR3 sequence is 18 residues long. The CDR3 nucleotides are TGCGCCAGCAGCTTGACGACAACAGGGGGGTCCTATAATTCACCCCTCCACTTT. It translates to CASSLTTTGGSYNSPLHF.

The chain joins TRBV2 to TRBJ1-2, with D possibly being TRBD1 (5 bases). The CDR3 totals 13 residues. CDR1 is SNHLY, CDR2 FYNNEI, per germline. Trimming cost V 6 bases and J 5 bases, with 13 bases left between them. The CDR3 DNA reads TGTGCCAGCAGGTGGGGCTCTTCGTATGGCTACACCTTC. It yields the protein CASRWGSSYGYTF.

The genes are TRBV4-2 and TRBJ2-1, with D possibly matching TRBD2 (5 bases). The V end lost 3 bases, the J end lost 0 bases, and 18 bases lay between the germline ends. Per the germline V gene, CDR1 is LGHNA and CDR2 is YNFKEQ. This CDR3 has 18 amino acids. This CDR3 is CASSQDMIGLLSYNEQFF. CDR3 in DNA: TGTGCCAGCAGCCAGGATATGATAGGACTCCTCTCCTACAATGAGCAGTTCTTC.

In its sample, this clone was seen once. The CDR3 coding sequence is TGTGCCAGCTCACCGAGCGGGAGGCCCTACGAGCAGTACTTC. Amino acid sequence: CASSPSGRPYEQYF. The J gene is TRBJ2-7, the V gene TRBV18, with TRBD2 identical over 9 bases. Unmatched junction bases numbered 2, after V lost 3 bases and J lost 2 bases. CDR1 is KGHSH and CDR2 is LQKENI in the germline V gene. The CDR3 is 14 residues long.

In this sample, this clone turned up a few times. The V gene is TRBV19, the J gene TRBJ2-7; 9 nucleotides line up with TRBD1. This CDR3 is 15 amino acids long. V dropped 3 bases and J dropped 3; count of bases not matched to a gene: 6. CDR1 and CDR2 (germline): LNHDA, SQIVND (reference sequence). CDR3 amino acids: CASSIIGTGSYEQYF. In DNA form, the CDR3 reads TGTGCCAGTAGTATTATTGGGACAGGGAGCTACGAGCAGTACTTC.

This clone was detected only a few times. The chain recombines TRBV19 with TRBJ1-2; tentative D call: TRBD1 (6 bases). The CDR3 spans 13 residues. Germline V gene lookup returns CDR1 LNHDA and CDR2 SQIVND (reference sequence). The V end lost 4 bases, the J end lost 3 bases, and 9 bases lay between the germline ends. CDR3 nucleotides: TGTGCCAGTAGTAGTGGACAGTACTATGGCTACACCTTC. Its protein product is CASSSGQYYGYTF. The whole variable domain, filled in from reference TRBV19 and TRBJ1-2, reads DGGITQSPKYLFRKEGQNVTLSCEQNLNHDAMYWYRQDPGQGLRLIYYSQIVNDFQKGDIAEGYSVSREKKESFPLTVTSAQKNPTAFYLCASSSGQYYGYTFGSGTRLTVV.

CDR3 coding DNA: TGTGCCAGTAGTATTAGGATTCGAACGGGATCGCTAGCCAAAAACATTCAGTACTTC. Its translation: CASSIRIRTGSLAKNIQYF. The gene calls are TRBV19 and TRBJ2-4, with D tentatively TRBD2 (5 bases). Germline values: CDR1 LNHDA, CDR2 SQIVND (reference sequence). The V gene lost 3 bases and the J gene lost 0 bases, with 21 bases spanning the gap. This CDR3 contains 19 residues.

The chain joins TRBV6-5 to TRBJ2-7; 11 nucleotides align to TRBD1. J gave up 2 bases and V 4 bases, and 1 base lay outside the gene matches. Germline lookup yields CDR1 MNHEY and CDR2 SVGAGI. The CDR3 runs to 14 residues. The CDR3 DNA reads as TGTGCCAGCAGTTGGGGACAGGGGGCCTACGAGCAGTACTTC. Protein: CASSWGQGAYEQYF.

The chain employs TRBV15 and TRBJ1-1; 9 bases line up with TRBD1. Germline-derived CDR1 and CDR2 are LNHNV and YYDKDF (reference sequence). The CDR3 totals 16 residues. Trimming took 5 bases from V and 2 from J; bases not matched to a gene: 9. CDR3 bases: TGTGCCACCAGCCGAGGGGGGACAGGGTCCAACACTGAAGCTTTCTTT. Its translation: CATSRGGTGSNTEAFF.

The chain joins TRBV5-6 to TRBJ2-5; tentative D call: TRBD2 (6 bases). The CDR3 consists of 13 residues. Germline V lookup: CDR1 SGHDT, CDR2 YYEEEE. V was pared by 4 bases and J by 4 bases, with 11 bases between. As DNA, the CDR3 is TGTGCCAGCAGCCGGGAGTTGTCAGAGACCCAGTACTTC. As protein: CASSRELSETQYF.

The rearrangement links TRBV28 to TRBJ1-2, with 10 bases identical to TRBD1. The V gene end was trimmed by 5 bases and the J gene end by 3 bases; junction bases not matched to a gene: 6. The CDR3 sequence is 15 residues long. Germline V gene sequence: CDR1 MDHEN, CDR2 SYDVKM. CDR3 DNA: TGTGCCAGCAGTAACATAGGACAGGGGGACTATGGCTACACCTTC. Amino acid sequence: CASSNIGQGDYGYTF.

In the case of this clone: This sample includes further DNA sequences coding for the same CDR3. The chain combines TRBV7-9 with TRBJ1-3; D unclear. Germline CDR1 reads SEHNR; CDR2 reads FQNEAQ (reference sequence). The CDR3 totals 14 residues. The V gene lost 2 bases and the J gene lost 0 bases, with 5 bases spanning the gap. CDR3 in amino acids: CASSLRSSGNTIYF. DNA for the CDR3: TGTGCCAGCAGCTTACGTTCCTCTGGAAACACCATATATTTT.

The chain links TRBV27 to TRBJ1-2; D may be TRBD1 (6 bases). The V gene's germline CDR1 is MNHEY and CDR2 SMNVEV (reference sequence). The CDR3 has 14 amino acids. The V end lost 8 bases, the J end lost 6 bases, and 19 bases lay between the germline ends. The CDR3 region has the DNA TGTGCCAGCTCTCTGGGGGGGGCTCGGGATGGCTACACCTTC. Translated, it gives CASSLGGARDGYTF.

The chain couples TRBV5-6 to TRBJ1-4; D is perhaps TRBD1 (5 bases). The germline V gene encodes CDR1 SGHDT and CDR2 YYEEEE. This CDR3 contains 13 residues. The ends were cut back, 3 bases at V and 5 bases at J, with 8 bases in the middle. CDR3 sequence reads: CASSSGHNEKLFF. The CDR3 DNA sequence: TGTGCCAGCAGCTCCGGACACAATGAAAAACTGTTTTTT.

The rearrangement joins TRBV2 to TRBJ2-5; weak D call: TRBD2 (5 bases). Per germline, CDR1 SNHLY and CDR2 FYNNEI. Trimming shortened V by 0 bases and J by 6 bases, and 14 bases separated the two germline ends. This CDR3 contains 15 residues. CDR3 DNA: TGTGCCAGCAGTGAAGCCTCCCAGCGAGGGAAGACCCAGTACTTC. Its protein is CASSEASQRGKTQYF.

This chain uses TRBV27 with TRBJ2-3, with TRBD2 identical over 12 bases. Germline trimming cut 5 bases from V and 8 bases from J; bases unmatched to any gene: 8. Germline V lookup: CDR1 MNHEY, CDR2 SMNVEV (reference sequence). This CDR3 is built from 15 residues. The CDR3 DNA sequence: TGTGCCAGCAGTCGCCGACTAGCGGGAGACGGTACGCAGTATTTT. Amino acids: CASSRRLAGDGTQYF.